The next 32 T cell receptor beta chains were all read from a single sample in a study of T cell responses to AZD1222 COVID-19 vaccine. Repertoires were generated with immunoSEQ multiplex PCR, while TCRdb's copy carries only in-frame clones and drops some. This table holds about 150,000 clones, 70% to 90% found once. The source was peripheral blood, collected on day 0 of AZD1222 vaccination. These receptors were collected from an adult in good health.

The chain recombines TRBV4-1 with TRBJ2-1; D is possibly TRBD1 (6 bases). Germline V gene data show CDR1 as MGHRA and CDR2 as YSYEKL. This CDR3 has 13 residues. V was shortened by 1 base and J by 9 bases, with 10 bases between the two germline ends. This CDR3 reads CASSQARGFEQFF. The CDR3 region has the DNA TGCGCCAGCAGCCAAGCGAGGGGGTTTGAGCAGTTCTTC.

CDR3 sequence: CASSRDREGGYTF. CDR3 sequence (DNA): TGTGCCAGCAGCCGGGACAGGGAAGGAGGCTACACCTTC. V usage is TRBV7-2 and J usage is TRBJ1-2; 9 positions match TRBD1. CDR3 length: 13 amino acids. Trimming at V came to 5 bases and at J to 8 bases, leaving 6 bases not matched to a gene. Per the germline V gene, CDR1 is SGHTA and CDR2 is FQGNSA.

J is TRBJ1-2 and V is TRBV3-1 (or the pseudogene TRBV3-2); D call uncertain. Trimming left V 4 bases short and J 4 bases short, with 10 bases between. Germline assignment: CDR1 LGHDT and CDR2 YNNKEL (reference sequence). This CDR3 is 13 amino acids long. The CDR3: CASSPLGLYGYTF. The CDR3 DNA sequence: TGTGCCAGCAGCCCTCTCGGACTCTATGGCTACACCTTC.

The chain combines TRBV3-1 (or the pseudogene TRBV3-2) with TRBJ2-3, with TRBD2 matching over 11 bases. Germline CDR1 LGHDT, CDR2 YNNKEL (reference sequence). The CDR3 loop spans 16 amino acids. V was clipped by 6 bases and J by 1 base; unmatched bases: 6. The CDR3 DNA is TGTGCCAGCAGTCCTAGCGGGAGGCACGGCACAGATACGCAGTATTTT. Its translation: CASSPSGRHGTDTQYF.

The chain links TRBV19 to TRBJ2-1; D is perhaps TRBD1 (5 bases). The germline V gene encodes CDR1 LNHDA and CDR2 SQIVND (reference sequence). The CDR3 has 15 residues. V was pared by 10 bases and J by 5 bases, with 21 bases between. The DNA for the CDR3 is TGTGCCACAATGCCCAGGGTGTTAGGCGACAATGAGCAGTTCTTC. Its translation: CATMPRVLGDNEQFF.

This chain uses TRBV7-9 with TRBJ2-1; 9 nucleotides line up with TRBD1. Per germline, CDR1 SEHNR and CDR2 FQNEAQ (reference sequence). The CDR3 totals 15 residues. J was trimmed by 9 bases and V by 3 bases; bases with no gene match: 9. The CDR3 DNA reads as TGTGCCAGCAGCTTTTACAGGGGGCTTCTACTTGAGCAGTTCTTC. Translating gives CASSFYRGLLLEQFF.

The rearrangement links TRBV28 to TRBJ1-1; D is ambiguous. The CDR3 is 11 amino acids. V lost 6 bases to trimming and J lost 9 bases, with 11 bases between them. CDR1 is MDHEN, CDR2 SYDVKM, per germline. CDR3 coding DNA: TGTGCCAGCAGCCTTGCCCAAAAAGCTTTCTTT. Its translation: CASSLAQKAFF.

V gene TRBV6-2 or TRBV6-3 combines with J gene TRBJ2-6; TRBD2 might be the D (6 bases). The CDR3 loop spans 17 amino acids. Trimming cost V 5 bases and J 0 bases, with 14 bases left between them. Germline values: CDR1 MNHEY, CDR2 SVGEGT. CDR3 region: CASSLSLGSSGANVLTF. The CDR3 DNA reads as TGTGCCAGCAGTCTTTCCCTCGGGAGCTCTGGGGCCAACGTCCTGACTTTC.

The chain recombines TRBV5-3 with TRBJ2-1; 13 bases match TRBD2. TRBV5-3 counts as an open reading frame of uncertain function. The CDR3 loop spans 18 amino acids. With V trimmed by 4 bases and J by 8 bases, 15 bases remained unmatched. The CDR3 bases are TGTGCCAGAAGCCGGGGCCGGGGACTAGCGGGGCTCTGCGATGAGCAGTTCTTC. It codes for CARSRGRGLAGLCDEQFF.

CDR3 loop: CASSSPGGQGKFF. CDR3 sequence (DNA): TGTGCCAGCAGTTCCCCCGGGGGACAGGGAAAGTTCTTC. V is TRBV28 and J is TRBJ2-1, with 9 bases lining up with TRBD1. CDR1 MDHEN and CDR2 SYDVKM come from the germline V gene. Trimming cost V 4 bases and J 14 bases; bases outside gene matches: 9. The CDR3 loop spans 13 amino acids.

V usage is TRBV29-1 and J usage is TRBJ2-3; 15 positions agree with TRBD2. Germline CDR1 is SQVTM and CDR2 is ANQGSEA. V dropped 4 bases and J dropped 9; count of bases not matched to a gene: 5. There are 14 residues in the CDR3. CDR3 residues: CSVGGGLAGGTQYF. The CDR3 DNA follows: TGCAGCGTTGGGGGTGGACTAGCGGGAGGGACGCAGTATTTT.

This clone occurred a few times. The J gene is TRBJ1-5, the V gene TRBV19; 8 bases are a match to TRBD1. CDR3 size: 14 residues. In germline, CDR1 is LNHDA, CDR2 SQIVND (reference sequence). The V gene end was trimmed by 6 bases and the J gene end by 6 bases; junction bases not matched to a gene: 7. CDR3 residues: CASSGRTGPQPQHF. The CDR3 DNA follows: TGTGCCAGTAGCGGTAGGACAGGGCCTCAGCCCCAGCATTTT.

The chain carries TRBV6-1 and TRBJ1-2, with a tentative D call TRBD1 (5 bases). The germline V gene has CDR1 MNHNS and CDR2 SASEGT. V lost 0 bases and J lost 6, with 8 bases in between. This CDR3 contains 13 residues. The CDR3 sequence is CASSEATADGYTF. CDR3 nucleotides: TGTGCCAGCAGTGAAGCGACAGCGGATGGCTACACCTTC.

The CDR3 nucleotides read TGTGCCAGCAGTTTAGGGCAGGGGGCGGGGGAGCAGTACTTC. This codes for CASSLGQGAGEQYF. The chain is built from TRBV28 and TRBJ2-7; 8 bases fit TRBD1. In germline, CDR1 is MDHEN, CDR2 SYDVKM. Losses at the gene ends were 2 bases for V and 7 bases for J; bases not matched to a gene: 7. The CDR3 runs to 14 residues.

The chain recombines TRBV6-2 or TRBV6-3 with TRBJ2-5; TRBD1 is a possible D gene (6 bases). With 4 bases removed from V and 5 bases from J, the gap between germline ends came to 8 bases. The CDR3 is made up of 12 amino acids. Germline CDR1 is MNHEY and CDR2 is SVGEGT. As DNA, the CDR3 is TGTGCCAGCAGTTCAGACAGGGAGACCCAGTACTTC. Translation gives CASSSDRETQYF.

The V and J genes are TRBV10-3 and TRBJ2-3; a possible D gene is TRBD1 (6 bases). Germline loops: CDR1 ENHRY, CDR2 SYGVKD. The CDR3 consists of 14 residues. Trimming stripped 10 bases from V and 1 base from J, with 15 bases between. This CDR3 reads CATQGQPGTDTQYF. Here the CDR3 DNA reads TGTGCCACCCAGGGGCAACCCGGCACAGATACGCAGTATTTT.

The chain carries TRBV6-2 or TRBV6-3 and TRBJ2-7; maybe TRBD2 (5 bases). The germline gives CDR1 MNHEY, CDR2 SVGEGT. Trimming pared 5 bases from V and 1 base from J, leaving 9 bases between. The CDR3 has 13 amino acids. CDR3 nucleotides: TGTGCCAGCAGTAAGGCGGGTTCCTACGAGCAGTACTTC. It specifies CASSKAGSYEQYF.

J is TRBJ2-1 and V is TRBV29-1; tentative D call: TRBD2 (5 bases). Trimming pared 1 base from V and 7 bases from J, leaving 17 bases between. The CDR3 is 15 residues long. The germline V gene has CDR1 SQVTM and CDR2 ANQGSEA. CDR3 amino acids: CSVEGEAALGNEQFF. The CDR3 coding sequence is TGCAGCGTTGAAGGGGAAGCGGCTTTGGGGAATGAGCAGTTCTTC.

The J gene is TRBJ1-1, the V gene TRBV23-1; D not resolved. TRBV23-1 is an open reading frame whose function is uncertain. V was pared by 6 bases and J by 2 bases, with 13 bases between. CDR3 length: 14 amino acids. The CDR3 DNA reads as TGCGCCAGCAGGATAATACAGACCAACACTGAAGCTTTCTTT. Translating it yields CASRIIQTNTEAFF.

The chain has TRBV7-6 and TRBJ1-1; 7 bases are a match to TRBD1. The CDR3 extends over 16 amino acids. J gave up 5 bases and V 1 base, and 10 bases lay outside the gene matches. The germline gives CDR1 SGHVS, CDR2 FNYEAQ. The CDR3 DNA reads as TGTGCCAGCAGCTTAGGTCCTGACAGGGCCCGGACTGAAGCTTTCTTT. As protein: CASSLGPDRARTEAFF.

The chain links TRBV28 to TRBJ1-3; D is unresolved. This CDR3 is built from 14 residues. Germline V gene data show CDR1 as MDHEN and CDR2 as SYDVKM. Trimming removed 3 bases at V and 7 bases at J, with 13 bases between. Written as DNA, the CDR3 is TGTGCCAGCAGTTTCGACATACGTACCAACACCATATATTTT. Its translation: CASSFDIRTNTIYF.

The CDR3 protein is CASSFQGQYYEQYF. DNA of the CDR3: TGTGCCAGCAGCTTTCAGGGACAATACTACGAGCAGTACTTC. This chain joins TRBV5-4 and TRBJ2-7, with a weak D call TRBD1 (6 bases). V was pared by 2 bases and J by 3 bases, with 12 bases between. CDR3 length: 14 residues. Germline loops: CDR1 SGHNT, CDR2 YYREEE (reference sequence).

This chain connects TRBV5-5 to TRBJ1-3; D is uncertain. Germline V gene data show CDR1 as SGHKS and CDR2 as YYEKEE (reference sequence). This CDR3 spans 16 amino acids. The ends were cut back, 0 bases at V and 0 bases at J, with 10 bases in the middle. This chain's CDR3 is CASSLGPLLSGNTIYF. DNA of the CDR3: TGTGCCAGCAGCTTGGGACCTCTTCTCTCTGGAAACACCATATATTTT.

V gene TRBV7-2 combines with J gene TRBJ1-1; tentatively, D is TRBD1 (5 bases). Germline CDR1 SGHTA, CDR2 FQGNSA. V was trimmed by 5 bases and J by 1 base, leaving 11 bases between them. CDR3 length equals 14 residues. The CDR3 nucleotides read TGTGCCAGCAGCCCCGGGGCGGCGAACACTGAAGCTTTCTTT. Translated: CASSPGAANTEAFF.

V is TRBV11-2 and J is TRBJ1-3, with TRBD1 identical over 7 bases. Germline V gene lookup returns CDR1 SGHAT and CDR2 FQNNGV. The CDR3 consists of 15 residues. V gave up 1 base and J gave up 4 bases; unmatched junction bases: 4. The CDR3 bases are TGTGCCAGCAGCTTAGCCCGACAGGGAGGAAACACCATATATTTT. It translates to CASSLARQGGNTIYF.

The chain couples TRBV19 to TRBJ1-2, with D possibly matching TRBD1 (5 bases). The CDR3 spans 16 residues. Germline V gene data show CDR1 as LNHDA and CDR2 as SQIVND (reference sequence). Trimming left V 6 bases short and J 0 bases short, with 17 bases between. CDR3 DNA: TGTGCCAGTAGGCGGGACGGAAGGTCCTCTAACTATGGCTACACCTTC. The encoded protein is CASRRDGRSSNYGYTF.

The chain links TRBV14 to TRBJ1-6; D may be TRBD1 (5 bases). In germline, CDR1 is SGHDN, CDR2 FVKESK. The CDR3 runs to 14 residues. With 3 bases removed from V and 8 bases from J, the gap between germline ends came to 11 bases. The CDR3, as DNA: TGTGCCAGCAGCCACGAGGGGAGGCATTCACCCCTCCACTTT. Its translation: CASSHEGRHSPLHF.

V gene TRBV3-1 (or the pseudogene TRBV3-2) combines with J gene TRBJ1-3; 7 bases fit TRBD1. V lost 3 bases, J lost 4 bases, and 6 bases stayed unmatched. Germline V gives CDR1 LGHDT, CDR2 YNNKEL (reference sequence). This CDR3 is 15 amino acids long. The CDR3 loop is CASSQYRGVGNTIYF. The CDR3 nucleotides read TGTGCCAGCAGCCAGTACAGGGGCGTCGGAAACACCATATATTTT.

The chain uses TRBV30 and TRBJ2-3; TRBD1 matches at 7 bases. CDR1 and CDR2 from the germline V gene are GTSNPN and SVGIG (reference sequence). This CDR3 has 14 residues. Losses at the gene ends were 3 bases for V and 2 bases for J; bases not matched to a gene: 5. The CDR3 loop is CAWRTGAFTDTQYF. The CDR3 nucleotides are TGTGCCTGGAGAACAGGGGCCTTCACAGATACGCAGTATTTT.

This sequence joins TRBV11-2 and TRBJ2-7; TRBD1 might be the D (5 bases). This CDR3 region has 15 residues. V was cut by 5 bases and J by 1 base, with 15 bases left in between. From germline, CDR1 is SGHAT and CDR2 FQNNGV. The CDR3 spells CASSPRKGQSYEQYF. The CDR3 DNA sequence: TGTGCCAGCAGCCCCCGTAAGGGGCAATCCTACGAGCAGTACTTC.

This clone showed up just once. The chain links TRBV16 to TRBJ1-2; D not resolved. V lost 1 base and J 2 bases, leaving 17 bases between the germline ends. The CDR3 is 17 residues long. Germline V gene sequence: CDR1 KGHSY, CDR2 FQNENV. The CDR3 sequence is CASSQLVGIRQNYGYTF. The DNA of the CDR3 is TGTGCCAGCAGCCAATTGGTGGGAATAAGGCAGAACTATGGCTACACCTTC.

In this sample, this clone turned up once. This chain connects TRBV6-5 to TRBJ1-2; 7 nucleotides align to TRBD1. CDR1 is MNHEY, CDR2 SVGAGI, per germline. V trimming: 2 bases; J trimming: 4 bases; junction bases outside the gene matches: 4. The CDR3 spans 14 residues. For the CDR3, the DNA is TGTGCCAGCAGTTACCGGGACAGTTCCTATGGCTACACCTTC. The encoded protein is CASSYRDSSYGYTF.